A selection of T cell receptor beta chains follows, all from one sample in a study of siplizumab effects on memory and regulatory T cells. The method was immunoSEQ multiplex PCR; TCRdb's version includes in-frame clones alone and lacks a portion of them. The table has around 100,000 clones, about 94% seen once. Source material: Tregs sorted from blood. The receptors come from a human donor in good health. The CDR3 runs from the conserved cysteine through the conserved F or W. A D gene is named only where the DNA matches it firmly. Rows give clone size only sometimes, using once, few, many, or a class for an expanded clone.

v_gene	abundance	j_gene	d_gene	CDR3aa	CDR3nt
TRBV5-1	.	TRBJ2-7	TRBD1	CASSFRTGAYEQYF	TGCGCCAGCAGCTTTAGGACAGGGGCCTACGAGCAGTACTTC
TRBV2	.	TRBJ2-2	.	CASRLTANTGELFF	TGTGCCAGCCGCCTGACAGCGAACACCGGGGAGCTGTTTTTT
TRBV2	.	TRBJ1-2	.	CASSENSYGYTF	TGTGCCAGCAGTGAGAACAGCTATGGCTACACCTTC
TRBV9	.	TRBJ2-7	.	CASSERASSYEQYF	TGTGCCAGCAGCGAAAGAGCCAGCTCCTACGAGCAGTACTTC
TRBV5-1	.	TRBJ1-1	TRBD1	CASSDTGTANTEAFF	TGCGCCAGCAGCGACACCGGGACAGCGAACACTGAAGCTTTCTTT
TRBV18	.	TRBJ2-7	.	CASSGLGGTYEQYF	TGTGCCAGCTCCGGACTAGGGGGGACCTACGAGCAGTACTTC
TRBV7-9	.	TRBJ1-6	.	CASSSGVIQSPLHF	TGTGCCAGCAGCTCAGGGGTTATTCAATCACCCCTCCACTTT
TRBV6-1	.	TRBJ1-4	.	CASSEYRGREKLFF	TGTGCCAGCAGTGAATATCGGGGCCGAGAAAAACTGTTTTTT
TRBV5-1	.	TRBJ2-7	TRBD2	CASSFLLAGGTNYEQYF	TGCGCCAGCAGCTTCTTACTAGCGGGAGGTACCAACTACGAGCAGTACTTC
TRBV30	.	TRBJ2-2	TRBD1	CAWSVRDRYTGELFF	TGTGCCTGGAGTGTACGGGACAGGTACACCGGGGAGCTGTTTTTT
TRBV5-1	.	TRBJ1-1	.	CASRLQGLLTEAFF	TGCGCCAGCAGACTTCAGGGGTTGCTCACTGAAGCTTTCTTT
TRBV19	.	TRBJ1-1	.	CASSMWLENTEAFF	TGTGCCAGTAGTATGTGGTTGGAGAACACTGAAGCTTTCTTT
TRBV10-3	.	TRBJ2-3	.	CAIARPAPDTQYF	TGTGCCATCGCCCGACCAGCCCCGGATACGCAGTATTTT
TRBV7-9	.	TRBJ1-1	.	CASSLETQNTEAFF	TGTGCCAGCAGCTTAGAGACCCAGAACACTGAAGCTTTCTTT
TRBV5-5	once	TRBJ2-2	.	CASSLGVNTGELFF	TGTGCCAGCAGCCTCGGGGTGAACACCGGGGAGCTGTTTTTT
TRBV9	.	TRBJ1-1	.	CASSHAMGYTEAFF	TGTGCCAGCAGCCATGCCATGGGGTACACTGAAGCTTTCTTT
TRBV7-3	.	TRBJ2-2	.	CASSAGNTGELFF	TGTGCCAGCAGCGCCGGGAACACCGGGGAGCTGTTTTTT
TRBV18	.	TRBJ1-2	.	CASSPTTEAYYGYTF	TGTGCCAGCTCACCAACGACAGAGGCCTACTATGGCTACACCTTC
TRBV5-4	.	TRBJ1-2	.	CASSFMNPLLGYTF	TGTGCCAGCAGCTTTATGAATCCCTTATTAGGCTACACCTTC
TRBV18	.	TRBJ1-1	.	CASSPGGALSEAFF	TGTGCCAGCTCACCAGGGGGCGCGTTATCTGAAGCTTTCTTT
TRBV30	once	TRBJ2-3	TRBD2	CAWRSGGNTQYF	TGTGCCTGGAGGTCGGGAGGAAATACGCAGTATTTT
TRBV6-1	.	TRBJ1-3	.	CATATWRGSGNTIYF	TGTGCCACCGCGACGTGGAGGGGCTCTGGAAACACCATATATTTT
TRBV9	.	TRBJ1-2	TRBD1	CASSVEAGGSYGYTF	TGTGCCAGCAGCGTAGAGGCAGGGGGAAGCTATGGCTACACCTTC
TRBV9	few	TRBJ1-1	TRBD1	CASSSSTGKAFF	TGTGCCAGCAGCTCCTCGACAGGGAAAGCTTTCTTT
TRBV6-6	.	TRBJ2-1	.	CASSYLSYGSFF	TGTGCCAGCAGTTACCTCTCCTACGGCTCGTTCTTC
TRBV10-3	.	TRBJ1-2	TRBD1	CAISEPVGNRQGRSAYGYTF	TGTGCCATCAGTGAGCCCGTAGGGAACCGACAGGGGCGGTCGGCCTATGGCTACACCTTC
TRBV9	.	TRBJ2-1	.	CASSVLGLIYNEQFF	TGTGCCAGCAGCGTCCTCGGACTCATCTACAATGAGCAGTTCTTC
TRBV6-5	.	TRBJ2-7	TRBD2	CASRSSGSYEQYF	TGTGCCAGCCGGTCTAGCGGATCCTACGAGCAGTACTTC
TRBV15	.	TRBJ1-2	.	CATSRDFYGYTF	TGTGCCACCAGCAGGGACTTCTATGGCTACACCTTC
TRBV7-2	.	TRBJ2-1	.	CASSLRAVYNEQFF	TGTGCCAGCAGCTTACGGGCAGTTTACAATGAGCAGTTCTTC
TRBV2	.	TRBJ1-2	.	CASSRGGDGYTF	TGTGCCAGCAGCCGGGGGGGGGATGGCTACACCTTC
TRBV5-5	.	TRBJ1-5	TRBD1	CASSLDRGDQPQHF	TGTGCCAGCAGCTTGGACAGGGGTGATCAGCCCCAGCATTTT
TRBV2	.	TRBJ2-1	TRBD2	CASSRSGTSGGAYNEQFF	TGTGCCAGCAGTCGATCCGGGACTAGCGGGGGGGCCTACAATGAGCAGTTCTTC
TRBV5-1	.	TRBJ2-7	TRBD1	CASSLAGGSRGRFYEQYF	TGCGCCAGCAGCTTGGCCGGTGGATCCAGGGGGAGATTCTACGAGCAGTACTTC
TRBV2	.	TRBJ1-5	.	CASSDRQYGNQPQHF	TGTGCCAGCAGCGATAGACAGTATGGCAATCAGCCCCAGCATTTT
TRBV6-1	.	TRBJ2-5	.	CASSQQGQETQYF	TGTGCCAGCAGCCAACAGGGACAAGAGACCCAGTACTTC
TRBV5-4	.	TRBJ1-1	.	CASSPWGGNTEAFF	TGTGCCAGCAGCCCGTGGGGGGGGAACACTGAAGCTTTCTTT
TRBV5-1	once	TRBJ2-1	TRBD1	CASSPQGVSYNEQFF	TGCGCCAGCAGCCCACAGGGGGTGTCCTACAATGAGCAGTTCTTC
TRBV30	.	TRBJ2-2	TRBD1	CAWHRQGAGELFF	TGTGCCTGGCATCGACAGGGTGCCGGGGAGCTGTTTTTT
TRBV9	.	TRBJ2-7	.	CASSAGGRGEYEQYF	TGTGCCAGCAGCGCGGGGGGCAGGGGAGAATACGAGCAGTACTTC